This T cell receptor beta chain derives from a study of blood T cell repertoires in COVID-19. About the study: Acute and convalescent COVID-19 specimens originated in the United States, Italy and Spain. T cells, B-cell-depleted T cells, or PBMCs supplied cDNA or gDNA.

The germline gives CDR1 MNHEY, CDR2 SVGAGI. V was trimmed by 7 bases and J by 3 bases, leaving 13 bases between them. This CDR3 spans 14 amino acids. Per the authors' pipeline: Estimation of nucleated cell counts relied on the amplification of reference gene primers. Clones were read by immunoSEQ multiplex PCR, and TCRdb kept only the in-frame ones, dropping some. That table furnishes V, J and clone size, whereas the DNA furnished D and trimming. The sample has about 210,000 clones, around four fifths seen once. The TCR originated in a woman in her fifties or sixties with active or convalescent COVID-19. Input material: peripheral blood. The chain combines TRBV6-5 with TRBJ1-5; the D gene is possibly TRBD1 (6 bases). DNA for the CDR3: TGTGCCAGCAACCGGGGGGGCGACAATCAGCCCCAGCATTTT. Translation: CASNRGGDNQPQHF.